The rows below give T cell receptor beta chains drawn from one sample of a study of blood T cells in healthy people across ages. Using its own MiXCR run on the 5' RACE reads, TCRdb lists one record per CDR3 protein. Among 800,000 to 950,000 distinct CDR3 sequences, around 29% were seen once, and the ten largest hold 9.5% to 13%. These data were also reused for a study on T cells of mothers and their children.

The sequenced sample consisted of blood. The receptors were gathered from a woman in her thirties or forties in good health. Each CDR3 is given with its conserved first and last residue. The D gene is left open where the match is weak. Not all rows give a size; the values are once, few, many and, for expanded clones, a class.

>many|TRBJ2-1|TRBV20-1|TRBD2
CSAIAGQLYNEQFF
TGCAGTGCTATAGCGGGGCAACTCTACAATGAGCAGTTCTTC
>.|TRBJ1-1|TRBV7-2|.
CASSLEHRAGTEAFF
TGTGCCAGCAGCTTAGAGCACAGGGCGGGCACTGAAGCTTTCTTT
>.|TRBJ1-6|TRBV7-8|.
CASSPNKAYNSPLHF
TGTGCCAGCAGCCCCAACAAGGCCTATAATTCACCCCTCCACTTT
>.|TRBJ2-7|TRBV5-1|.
CASSLNSQGAAGSSEQYF
TGCGCCAGCAGCTTAAATTCCCAGGGGGCAGCGGGGTCCTCCGAGCAGTACTTC
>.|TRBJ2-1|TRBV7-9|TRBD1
CASSLGQGEYNGQFF
TGTGCCAGCAGCTTGGGACAGGGGGAGTACAATGGGCAGTTCTTC
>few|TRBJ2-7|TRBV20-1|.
CSASGQERSSHEQYF
TGCAGTGCTAGTGGGCAGGAGCGGTCCTCCCACGAGCAGTACTTC
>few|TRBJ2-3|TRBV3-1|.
CASTHSGSTDTQYF
TGTGCCAGCACCCATAGCGGTAGCACAGATACGCAGTATTTT
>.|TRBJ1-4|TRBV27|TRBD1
CASRPGWTGGEKLFF
TGTGCCAGCAGACCTGGTTGGACAGGGGGTGAAAAACTGTTTTTT
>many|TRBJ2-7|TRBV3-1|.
CASSRSGEQYF
TGTGCCAGCAGCCGAAGCGGGGAGCAGTACTTC
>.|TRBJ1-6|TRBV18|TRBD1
CASSPGTENSPLQF
TGTGCCAGCTCACCAGGGACAGAAAATTCACCCCTCCAATTT
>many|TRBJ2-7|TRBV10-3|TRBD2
CAISVGGGRYEQYF
TGTGCCATCAGTGTGGGCGGGGGAAGGTACGAGCAGTACTTC
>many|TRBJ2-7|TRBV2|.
CASSITLEGTYEQYF
TGTGCCAGCAGTATTACCCTGGAGGGGACCTACGAGCAGTACTTC
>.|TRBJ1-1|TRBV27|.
CASSIFLDTEAFF
TGTGCCAGCAGTATTTTCCTTGACACTGAAGCTTTCTTT
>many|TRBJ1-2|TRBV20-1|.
CSARPLTGSCTF
TGCAGTGCCAGACCCCTGACAGGCTCTTGCACCTTC
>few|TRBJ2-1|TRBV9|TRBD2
CASSARDYPYNEQFF
TGTGCCAGCAGCGCCAGGGACTACCCTTACAATGAGCAGTTCTTC
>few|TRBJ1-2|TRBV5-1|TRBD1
CASSDPGQGARNGYTF
TGCGCCAGCAGCGACCCGGGACAGGGGGCGCGGAATGGCTACACCTTC
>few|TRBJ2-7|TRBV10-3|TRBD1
CAISPSTGTYEQYF
TGTGCCATCAGCCCCTCGACAGGGACCTACGAGCAGTACTTC
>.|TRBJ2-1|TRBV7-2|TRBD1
CASSPTPGQGYEQFF
TGTGCCAGCAGCCCGACTCCGGGACAGGGCTATGAGCAGTTCTTC
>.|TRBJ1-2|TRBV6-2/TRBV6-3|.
CASSYVQSGDYGYTF
TGTGCCAGCAGTTACGTTCAGTCTGGGGACTATGGCTACACCTTC
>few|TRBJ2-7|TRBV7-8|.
CACSRVVGAGEQYF
TGTGCCTGCAGCCGCGTAGTGGGGGCGGGGGAGCAGTACTTC
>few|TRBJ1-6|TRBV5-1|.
CASSLQPSGADNSPLHF
TGCGCCAGCAGCTTGCAACCCTCGGGGGCGGATAATTCACCCCTCCACTTT
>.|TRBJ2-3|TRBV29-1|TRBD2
CSVEGPGGGTDTQYF
TGCAGCGTTGAAGGTCCGGGGGGAGGCACAGATACGCAGTATTTT
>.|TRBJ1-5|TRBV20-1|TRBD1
CSARGTGGPQPQHF
TGCAGTGCTAGAGGGACAGGGGGCCCTCAGCCCCAGCATTTT
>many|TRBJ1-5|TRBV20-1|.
CSAALGTPQHF
TGCAGTGCTGCCTTAGGTACGCCCCAGCATTTT
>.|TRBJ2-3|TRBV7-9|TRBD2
CASSARLAELSDTQYF
TGTGCCAGCAGCGCCCGACTAGCGGAACTCTCAGATACGCAGTATTTT
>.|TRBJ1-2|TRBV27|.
CASTKGTGGRCGGYTF
TGTGCCAGCACCAAAGGGACGGGGGGCAGATGTGGCGGCTACACCTTC
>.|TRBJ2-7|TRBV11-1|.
CASSLGPSASSYEQYF
TGTGCCAGCAGCTTAGGGCCTTCAGCGTCCTCCTACGAGCAGTACTTC